The T cell receptor beta chain described here comes from a study of regulatory T cells in long-lasting Graves disease. Study-wide points: Fewer public clonotypes were shared by new patients (approximately 1,000) than by persistent patients (approximately 2,700).

This clonotype was seen repeatedly, ten times or more. What it binds is unknown. The time point was: newly diagnosed GD, antithyroid drugs for less than 3 months. From PBMCs, RNA was extracted and then used to make the TCR library. The CDR3 is 15 residues long. V was cut by 5 bases and J by 1 base, with 13 bases left in between. CDR3-region Arm-PCR and iRepertoire HTBI primers produced the TCR beta libraries. Via MiXCR, TCRdb re-called the multiplex PCR reads, giving one row per CDR3 protein. Of around 420,000 distinct CDR3 sequences detected, over 12% appear once; the ten largest clones hold approximately 8%. In addition, the sample was reused for a study of T cells in Graves' hyperthyroidism and ophthalmopathy.

This TCR derives from a woman aged 40-49 years with Graves disease. The V gene is TRBV12-3 or TRBV12-4, the J gene TRBJ2-3; D perhaps matches TRBD2 (6 bases). This material consisted of peripheral blood mononuclear cells (PBMCs), taken at new diagnosis, from a patient treated with antithyroid drugs. The CDR3 spells CASSAQASGTDTQYF. Written as DNA, the CDR3 is TGTGCCAGCAGTGCTCAGGCTAGCGGCACAGATACGCAGTATTTT.